This TCR beta chain was found in a study of shared clonotypes between healthy human individuals. Across the study: Three plates each covered CD4 naive and memory; CD8 naive two, CD8 memory one.

V gave up 3 bases and J gave up 1 base; unmatched junction bases: 7. There are 16 residues in the CDR3. CDR1 is MNHEY, CDR2 SMNVEV, per germline (reference sequence). This table comes from immunoSEQ multiplex PCR, and its TCRdb copy is limited to in-frame clones, with some not included. The table shows roughly 300,000 clones, with 80% to 90% occurring only once. V usage is TRBV27 and J usage is TRBJ2-7; TRBD1 agrees at 9 bases. Sequences were obtained from memory CD8+ T cells sorted from blood. The sample's subset: CD45RO+ cells pooled with CCR7-negative TemRA cells. The TCR was taken from a man aged 18 to 29 in good health. The CDR3 sequence: CASSFVSGTGSYEQYF. The CDR3 DNA sequence: TGTGCCAGCAGTTTCGTCTCGGGGACAGGGTCCTACGAGCAGTACTTC.